This T cell receptor (beta chain) was recovered during a study of blood T cell repertoires in COVID-19 (dated by TCRdb to the early 2020s). Describing the broader study: Samples from collaborators originated in the United States, Italy and Spain and spanned both the acute and convalescent phases of COVID-19. The material from the prospective study consisted of cDNA or gDNA derived from T cells, B-cell-depleted T cells, or PBMCs. The dataset comprised deeply sampled blood TCRbeta repertoires from subjects exposed to, actively infected with, or recovered from COVID-19. The repertoires were released in a freely available public database intended as a resource for research on the immune response to SARS-CoV-2. The samples were drawn from two sources: the first 160 participants of the ongoing ImmuneRACE study, and some 1,300 subjects contributed by 6 global collaborators. Sample metadata almost always included a de-identified subject ID, COVID-19 status, age in years and sex. HLA class I and class II types, where available, came from metadata supplied by the sample provider rather than from assay-based typing. The full study reports these points: Clinical and demographic metadata were provided uncurated, with the amount varying by source and participant.

The germline V gene provides CDR1 SGHTA and CDR2 FQGTGA. Trimming removed 2 bases from V and 0 bases from J; the gene matches leave 3 bases unexplained. CDR3 length: 15 amino acids, cysteine to phenylalanine. Of all the DNA, just the CDR3 is kept, 45 bases in frame from base 1. As concerns this clone: What antigen it recognizes has not been identified. No much larger clonotype is one base removed from it; base qualities were not supplied.

The immunoSEQ Assay, a bias-controlled multiplex PCR, was used to amplify TCRbeta CDR3 regions from genomic DNA. The source study handled its data this way. Within the assay, amplification of reference gene primers was used to estimate how many nucleated cells each sample contained. Sequence reads were collapsed and filtered to measure the absolute abundance of every unique TCRbeta CDR3 rearrangement. For each sample, productive Simpson clonality was calculated by taking the square root of Simpson's diversity index across productive rearrangements. TCRdb re-hosts the immuneACCESS table, in-frame sequences only. Its copies lack some clones; in the studies checked, an unresolved V gene accounts for under half of them, and the cause for the rest is not known. Clonal size and the V and J genes are those of that table, whereas D and trimming came from the DNA. The sample table holds 26,000 or so clones, of which around 61% were seen once. Approximately 6.8% of the sample goes to the ten largest clones.

Collaborating institutions collected whole blood in K2EDTA tubes following their own protocols. For TCRbeta analysis, collaborators shipped samples as frozen whole blood, isolated PBMCs, or DNA extracted from either of those sample types. The sequence derives from a man in his 60s with active or convalescent COVID-19. Here the chain combines TRBV7-3 and TRBJ2-7, and 8 junction bases match TRBD2. The sequencing sample was made of peripheral blood. The CDR3 here reads CASSLLAGSSYEQYF. The bases are TGTGCCAGCAGCTTATTAGCGGGGAGCTCCTACGAGCAGTACTTC.